This TCR beta chain came from a study of blood T cell repertoires in COVID-19. Study context: Samples of COVID-19 (acute and convalescent) were obtained from the United States, Italy and Spain. PBMCs, B-cell-depleted T cells, or T cells provided the cDNA or gDNA that made up the material.

The table came from immunoSEQ multiplex PCR; TCRdb's copy has only in-frame clones and leaves some out. The data contain over 250,000 clones, nearly 90% of them singletons. This CDR3 spans 15 amino acids. Trimming cost V 3 bases and J 1 base; bases outside gene matches: 4. The germline V gene has CDR1 MNHNY and CDR2 SVGAGI (reference sequence). This receptor was taken from a woman aged 30 to 39 with acute or convalescent COVID-19. The chain joins TRBV6-6 to TRBJ2-5, with 8 bases aligning to TRBD1. What was sequenced was peripheral blood. The CDR3 region is CASSYGQGPQETQYF. The CDR3 coding sequence is TGTGCCAGCAGTTATGGACAGGGACCCCAAGAGACCCAGTACTTC.